The sequence of this TCR beta chain was determined in a study of cytomegalovirus exposure and HLA in healthy donors. Study results and limitations: HLA alleles were associated with 15,000 to 20,000 TCR beta sequences in a later analysis at 0.05 false discovery rate. A later analysis reported that several of the most significant clusters appeared to be linked to common viral pathogens, among them Epstein-Barr virus. Earlier findings revealed that most TCR beta V segments proved productive either about 87% or about 30% of the time.

As regards this clone: The antigen remains undetermined.

Primers: 60 Vbeta forward and 13 Jbeta reverse. The protocol was immunoSEQ multiplex PCR, while the TCRdb copy is restricted to in-frame clones and leaves out a portion. The sample is made up of over 55,000 clones, and the top ten hold around 15% of it. Sample: PBMCs. The sequence was obtained from a boy aged 10-17 years in good health and CMV-seronegative.

This CDR3 reads CASSQERGVYNSPLHF. CDR3 in DNA: TGTGCCAGCAGCCAAGAGCGCGGAGTTTATAATTCACCCCTCCACTTT. The chain combines TRBV14 with TRBJ1-6; D call uncertain. Germline CDR1 and CDR2: SGHDN and FVKESK. The CDR3 runs 16 residues. V was shortened by 0 bases and J by 4 bases, with 10 bases between the two germline ends.